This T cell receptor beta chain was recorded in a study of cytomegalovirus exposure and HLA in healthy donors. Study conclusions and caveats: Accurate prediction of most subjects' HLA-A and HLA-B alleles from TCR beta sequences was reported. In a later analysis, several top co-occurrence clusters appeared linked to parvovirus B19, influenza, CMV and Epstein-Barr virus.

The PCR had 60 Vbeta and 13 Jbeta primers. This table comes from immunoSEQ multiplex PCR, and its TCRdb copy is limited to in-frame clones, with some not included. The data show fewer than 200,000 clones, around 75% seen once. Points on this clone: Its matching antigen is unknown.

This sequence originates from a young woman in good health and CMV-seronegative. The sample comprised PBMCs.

The CDR3 nucleotides are TGTGCCAGTAGTATTCTGGGCAGGGGTAATCACAATGAGCAGTTCTTC. It translates to CASSILGRGNHNEQFF. V usage is TRBV19 and J usage is TRBJ2-1; a weak D match, TRBD1 (6 bases). Germline CDR1 is LNHDA and CDR2 is SQIVND (reference sequence). V was pared by 3 bases and J by 5 bases, with 17 bases between. This CDR3 is 16 amino acids long.